This T cell receptor beta chain was captured in a study of cytomegalovirus exposure and HLA in healthy donors. The PCR made use of 60 Vbeta and 13 Jbeta primers. Per the authors' pipeline: Per a later analysis, the number of unique TCR beta chains was some 80 million, of which 8.5 million to 11 million were shared. Libraries were prepared by immunoSEQ multiplex PCR; TCRdb keeps only in-frame clonotypes and omits some of them. V, J and clone size are taken as reported in that table, and D and trimming were inferred from the DNA itself. The repertoire holds about 160,000 clones, roughly 85% seen once, with around 1.3% in the top ten. Trimming took 0 bases from V and 0 from J, leaving 6 bases between them. The CDR3 contains 15 residues. The germline gives CDR1 MNHEY, CDR2 SVGAGI.

This receptor was identified in a woman in her forties or fifties in good health and CMV-seronegative. This rearrangement joins TRBV6-5 to TRBJ1-5, with D unresolved. Sequenced input: PBMCs. The CDR3 nucleotides are TGTGCCAGCAGTTACTCGCGGGCTAGCAATCAGCCCCAGCATTTT. It encodes CASSYSRASNQPQHF.